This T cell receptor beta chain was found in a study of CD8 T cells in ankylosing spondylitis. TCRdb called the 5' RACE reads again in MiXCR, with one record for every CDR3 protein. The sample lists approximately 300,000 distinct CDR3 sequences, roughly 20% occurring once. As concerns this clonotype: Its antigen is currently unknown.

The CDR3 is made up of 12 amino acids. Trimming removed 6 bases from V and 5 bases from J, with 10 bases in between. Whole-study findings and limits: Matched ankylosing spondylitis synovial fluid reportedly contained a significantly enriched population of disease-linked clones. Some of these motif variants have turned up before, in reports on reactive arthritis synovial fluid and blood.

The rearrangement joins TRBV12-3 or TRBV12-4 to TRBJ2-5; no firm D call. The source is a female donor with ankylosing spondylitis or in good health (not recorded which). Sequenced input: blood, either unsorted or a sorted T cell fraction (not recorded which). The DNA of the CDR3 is TGTGCCAGCAGCCGCGACTGGGAGACCCAGTACTTC. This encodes CASSRDWETQYF.